This T cell receptor (beta chain) was identified during a study of OX40 agonist ivuxolimab in advanced cancers. General study results and limits: Among patients with partial responses at 0.1-3.0 mg/kg, clonal expansion was among the lowest. Fewer expanded clones were found on average in CD4+ than in CD8+ T cells. Determination of antigen specificity was not performed for the expanded peripheral T cells.

After removal of 0 bases from V and 3 bases from J, the junction contained 12 bases not matched to a gene. Germline values: CDR1 KGHSH, CDR2 LQKENI. This CDR3 is 18 amino acids long. Sequencing used immunoSEQ multiplex PCR; TCRdb keeps in-frame clones, though not all of them. The sample lists approximately 23,000 clones, roughly nine tenths seen once, with 29% in the top ten. A note on this clone: What it binds is not known.

This TCR was sampled from an adult with an advanced solid tumor such as melanoma, head and neck, liver or kidney cancer. This chain uses TRBV18 with TRBJ2-3; TRBD2 aligns across 7 bases. The sequences come from CD4+ or CD8+ T cells sorted from blood, collected in a trial of the OX40 agonist ivuxolimab. The CDR3 DNA is TGTGCCAGCTCACCACCCTGGGACTACAAGATCGGTACAGATACGCAGTATTTT. This encodes CASSPPWDYKIGTDTQYF.